The 18 T cell receptor beta chains reported below all come from one sample, sequenced in a study of siplizumab effects on memory and regulatory T cells (dated by TCRdb to the late 2010s). Library generation was performed with the immunoSEQ multiplex PCR assay. This is the immuneACCESS table as TCRdb keeps it, with only in-frame sequences that have V and J called. A part of the clones is gone; compared with another copy, unresolved V genes explain less than half, and the rest is unexplained. The sample records more than 45,000 clones, roughly 97% of which are singletons. The ten most abundant clones make up over 0.6% of the sample. Sequenced input: naive CD4+ T cells sorted from blood. In light of the paper, this sample's cell subset or site label describes: unstimulated naive T cells. Receptor source: a human donor in good health.

V gene TRBV6-5 combines with J gene TRBJ1-1, with a possible D match to TRBD1 (5 bases). CDR1 is MNHEY and CDR2 is SVGAGI in the germline V gene. This CDR3 region has 11 residues. The V gene lost 5 bases and the J gene lost 4 bases, with 5 bases spanning the gap. Here the CDR3 DNA reads TGTGCCAGCAGTCAGGGCACTGAAGCTTTCTTT. Protein product: CASSQGTEAFF.

The rearrangement links TRBV28 to TRBJ2-3; D might be TRBD1 (6 bases). This CDR3 spans 15 amino acids. V lost 3 bases and J lost 3, with 13 bases in between. Germline CDR1 and CDR2: MDHEN and SYDVKM. The CDR3 sequence: CASSLGRGLTDTQYF. CDR3 in DNA: TGTGCCAGCAGTTTGGGCAGGGGTCTTACAGATACGCAGTATTTT.

The genes are TRBV9 and TRBJ2-5, with D unclear. There are 15 residues in the CDR3. Trimming removed 3 bases from V and 4 bases from J, with 16 bases in between. Germline CDR1 and CDR2: SGDLS and YYNGEE. The DNA for the CDR3 is TGTGCCAGCAGCGCCCCGGGTGAGCTAGGAGAGACCCAGTACTTC. It is translated as CASSAPGELGETQYF.

The rearrangement joins TRBV6-5 to TRBJ2-1; tentatively, D is TRBD1 or TRBD2 (7 bases each). The V gene lost 8 bases and the J gene lost 9 bases, with 23 bases spanning the gap. The CDR3 length is 15 residues. The germline gives CDR1 MNHEY, CDR2 SVGAGI. CDR3 protein: CASARDSGRGFEQFF. CDR3 nucleotides: TGTGCCAGCGCCAGGGACAGCGGGCGGGGGTTTGAGCAGTTCTTC.

The chain joins TRBV12-5 to TRBJ2-3; the D is unclear. The length of the CDR3 is 11 residues. V was trimmed by 3 bases and J by 4 bases, leaving 2 bases between them. Germline-derived CDR1 and CDR2 are LGHNT and FRNRAP. CDR3 loop: CASGFSDTQYF. The CDR3 nucleotides are TGTGCTAGTGGTTTTTCAGATACGCAGTATTTT.

Only one count was recorded for this clone. V usage is TRBV7-2 and J usage is TRBJ2-2; a possible D gene is TRBD1 (5 bases). CDR1 SGHTA and CDR2 FQGNSA come from the germline V gene. The CDR3 sequence is 17 residues long. Between the trimmed V and J ends, which lost 3 bases and 1 base, there was a span of 15 bases. CDR3 amino acids: CASSFGSWGLNTGELFF. For the CDR3, the DNA is TGTGCCAGCAGCTTCGGGTCTTGGGGCCTGAACACCGGGGAGCTGTTTTTT.

The rearrangement uses TRBV18 and TRBJ2-1; unclear D gene. CDR1 and CDR2 (germline): KGHSH, LQKENI. This CDR3 is 13 amino acids long. V was cut by 3 bases and J by 8 bases, with 11 bases left in between. The CDR3: CASSPTIFDEQFF. CDR3 DNA sequence: TGTGCCAGCTCACCGACAATTTTCGATGAGCAGTTCTTC.

The rearrangement links TRBV5-4 to TRBJ2-3, with 8 bases identical to TRBD2. The CDR3 spans 15 residues. Losses at the gene ends were 0 bases for V and 3 bases for J; bases not matched to a gene: 3. CDR1 is SGHNT and CDR2 is YYREEE in the germline V gene (reference sequence). CDR3 in amino acids: CASSLAGGPTDTQYF. The CDR3 DNA reads TGTGCCAGCAGCTTGGCGGGAGGGCCAACAGATACGCAGTATTTT.

The DNA for the CDR3 is TGTGCCAGCAGTCGTGACAGGTACGAGCAGTACTTC. Translating it yields CASSRDRYEQYF. The rearrangement joins TRBV6-9 to TRBJ2-7; D may be TRBD1 (6 bases). With 5 bases removed from V and 4 bases from J, the gap between germline ends came to 9 bases. Germline V gene lookup returns CDR1 MNHGY and CDR2 SVAAGI. This CDR3 is 12 amino acids long.

This clone was seen once. V gene TRBV27 combines with J gene TRBJ1-1; TRBD1 is a possible D gene (5 bases). The CDR3 loop spans 15 amino acids. CDR1 and CDR2 (germline): MNHEY, SMNVEV (reference sequence). Between the trimmed V and J ends, which lost 0 bases and 7 bases, there was a span of 15 bases. This CDR3 reads CASSLSSRAGVEAFF. CDR3 sequence (DNA): TGTGCCAGCAGTTTATCGTCCAGGGCGGGCGTTGAAGCTTTCTTT.

This chain connects TRBV27 to TRBJ2-4; the match to TRBD2 covers 15 bases. The J segment lost 2 bases and the V segment lost 4 bases, leaving 9 bases of the junction unmatched. CDR1 and CDR2 (germline): MNHEY, SMNVEV (reference sequence). The CDR3 length is 19 residues. The CDR3 loop reads CASSSGLAGGLLTKNIQYF. DNA of the CDR3: TGTGCCAGCAGTTCGGGACTAGCGGGAGGTCTCTTAACCAAAAACATTCAGTACTTC.

The chain is built from TRBV6-5 and TRBJ1-3; D is ambiguous. CDR3 length equals 14 residues. Germline loops: CDR1 MNHEY, CDR2 SVGAGI. V was cut by 6 bases and J by 0 bases, with 9 bases left in between. DNA for the CDR3: TGTGCCAGCAGGCGGGATGTCTCTGGAAACACCATATATTTT. It codes for CASRRDVSGNTIYF.

This chain uses TRBV13 with TRBJ2-2, with unresolved D. Per the germline V gene, CDR1 is PRHDT and CDR2 is FYEKMQ (reference sequence). This CDR3 comprises 15 residues. Between the trimmed V and J ends, which lost 3 bases and 1 base, there was a span of 9 bases. CDR3 DNA sequence: TGTGCCAGCAGCTTCGCCATAAAGAACACCGGGGAGCTGTTTTTT. As protein: CASSFAIKNTGELFF.

Only one count was recorded for this clone. CDR3 protein: CASSLPTGRDGYTF. In DNA form, the CDR3 reads TGTGCCAGCAGCTTACCGACAGGGAGGGATGGCTACACCTTC. The chain combines TRBV5-8 with TRBJ1-2; 7 positions match TRBD1. With V trimmed by 2 bases and J by 6 bases, 7 bases remained unmatched. The CDR3 has 14 amino acids. CDR1 is SGHTS and CDR2 is YDEGEE in the germline V gene. Variable domain in full (rest from reference TRBV5-8 and TRBJ1-2): EAGVTQSPTHLIKTRGQQATLRCSPISGHTSVYWYQQALGLGLQFLLWYDEGEERNRGNFPPRFSGRQFPNYSSELNVNALELEDSALYLCASSLPTGRDGYTFGSGTRLTVV.

The V and J genes are TRBV5-1 and TRBJ2-2; 8 bases map to TRBD1. Per the germline V gene, CDR1 is SGHRS and CDR2 is YFSETQ. The CDR3 length is 16 residues. The J segment lost 6 bases and the V segment lost 1 base, leaving 8 bases of the junction unmatched. Here the CDR3 reads CASSLKVQGVSGELFF. The DNA for the CDR3 is TGCGCCAGCAGCTTGAAGGTACAGGGGGTTTCCGGGGAGCTGTTTTTT.

This chain uses TRBV7-9 with TRBJ2-2; no firm D call. Trimming shortened V by 7 bases and J by 6 bases, and 6 bases separated the two germline ends. CDR3 length: 11 amino acids. Looked up from germline, CDR1 is SEHNR and CDR2 is FQNEAQ (reference sequence). CDR3: CASTGPGELFF. In DNA form, the CDR3 reads TGTGCCAGCACCGGACCCGGGGAGCTGTTTTTT.

The rearrangement joins TRBV30 to TRBJ1-1; D ambiguous. CDR3 size: 16 residues. The germline V gene has CDR1 GTSNPN and CDR2 SVGIG (reference sequence). V lost 2 bases and J 1 base, leaving 17 bases between the germline ends. The CDR3 coding sequence is TGTGCCTGGAGTCACCCTGTCGCGCAGAGGAACACTGAAGCTTTCTTT. Translating it yields CAWSHPVAQRNTEAFF.

The V gene is TRBV5-6, the J gene TRBJ2-3, with D possibly TRBD2 on 6 matching bases. CDR1 and CDR2 from the germline V gene are SGHDT and YYEEEE. With 4 bases removed from V and 2 bases from J, the gap between germline ends came to 14 bases. The CDR3 length is 15 residues. CDR3 sequence reads: CASSQGLITTDTQYF. CDR3 DNA sequence: TGTGCCAGCAGCCAGGGACTTATCACCACAGATACGCAGTATTTT.